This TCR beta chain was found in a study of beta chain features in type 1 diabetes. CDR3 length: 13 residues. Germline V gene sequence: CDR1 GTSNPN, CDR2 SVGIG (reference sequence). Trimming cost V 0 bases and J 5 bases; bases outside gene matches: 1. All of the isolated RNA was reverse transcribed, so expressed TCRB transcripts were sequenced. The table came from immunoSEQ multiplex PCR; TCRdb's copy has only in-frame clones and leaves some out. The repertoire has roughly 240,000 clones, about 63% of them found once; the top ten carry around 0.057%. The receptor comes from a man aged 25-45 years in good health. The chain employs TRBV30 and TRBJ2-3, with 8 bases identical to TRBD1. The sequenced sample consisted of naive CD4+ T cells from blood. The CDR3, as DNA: TGTGCCTGGAGTGTACAGGGGGGAGATACGCAGTATTTT. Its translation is CAWSVQGGDTQYF.